One and the same sample provided the 21 T cell receptor beta chains below, sequenced in a study of blood T cell repertoires in COVID-19. TCRdb's table, derived via immunoSEQ multiplex PCR, lists solely in-frame clones and lacks some. The top ten hold around 0.98% of the sample, which has about 78,000 clones, roughly 87% seen once. Sequencing used peripheral blood. The receptors originated from a woman in her fifties or sixties in a cohort sampled during active COVID-19.

The chain uses TRBV15 and TRBJ2-1, with 8 bases identical to TRBD2. The J segment lost 1 base and the V segment lost 0 bases, leaving 17 bases of the junction unmatched. This CDR3 has 21 amino acids. Germline V lookup: CDR1 LNHNV, CDR2 YYDKDF (reference sequence). CDR3 DNA sequence: TGTGCCACCAGCAGAGATGACGGCCTAGCGGGTGGGCAGGGATCCTACAATGAGCAGTTCTTC. It specifies CATSRDDGLAGGQGSYNEQFF.

This CDR3 is CASSFLGQSNSPLHF. The CDR3 DNA sequence: TGCGCCAGCAGCTTTCTGGGACAGTCTAATTCACCCCTCCACTTT. The rearrangement uses TRBV5-1 and TRBJ1-6; 7 positions match TRBD1. Germline V gene lookup returns CDR1 SGHRS and CDR2 YFSETQ. The CDR3 runs 15 residues. Unmatched junction bases numbered 5, after V lost 2 bases and J lost 6 bases.

The J gene is TRBJ2-1, the V gene TRBV6-5; 13 bases are a match to TRBD2. The CDR3 consists of 15 residues. The junction had 9 bases not matched to a gene; V was cut back by 10 bases and J by 6 bases. The germline gives CDR1 MNHEY, CDR2 SVGAGI. DNA for the CDR3: TGTGCCACGTCGGGCGGGACTAGCGGGACCAATGAGCAGTTCTTC. Protein: CATSGGTSGTNEQFF.

This sequence joins TRBV7-3 and TRBJ2-3; 9 nucleotides agree with TRBD2. From germline, CDR1 is SGHTA and CDR2 FQGTGA. V dropped 6 bases and J dropped 0; count of bases not matched to a gene: 4. There are 15 residues in the CDR3. The DNA for the CDR3 is TGTGCCAGCAGTCTAGCGGGACCCAGCACAGATACGCAGTATTTT. It encodes CASSLAGPSTDTQYF.

The V and J genes are TRBV3-1 (or the pseudogene TRBV3-2) and TRBJ1-1; the D is unclear. There are 17 residues in the CDR3. Germline V CDR1 and CDR2: LGHDT, YNNKEL (reference sequence). Trimming cost V 0 bases and J 1 base, with 15 bases left between them. The CDR3 nucleotides are TGTGCCAGCAGCCAAGATCCCGCCTCGGGTCCGAACACTGAAGCTTTCTTT. It codes for CASSQDPASGPNTEAFF.

V is TRBV28 and J is TRBJ2-3, with a weak D call TRBD2 (5 bases). Deletions cut 7 bases from V and 0 bases from J, with 14 bases between. Germline V lookup: CDR1 MDHEN, CDR2 SYDVKM. The CDR3 sequence is 15 residues long. CDR3 nucleotide sequence: TGTGCCAGCACCCTGGGCCGGACTAGCACAGATACGCAGTATTTT. It encodes CASTLGRTSTDTQYF.

The J gene is TRBJ2-2, the V gene TRBV5-1; 9 nucleotides match TRBD2. The V gene end was trimmed by 5 bases and the J gene end by 5 bases; junction bases not matched to a gene: 7. Germline-derived CDR1 and CDR2 are SGHRS and YFSETQ. The CDR3 has 15 residues. Here the CDR3 DNA reads TGCGCCAGCAGACCGACTAGCGGACCTACCGGGGAGCTGTTTTTT. Amino acid sequence: CASRPTSGPTGELFF.

V and J are TRBV7-9 and TRBJ2-1, with 7 nucleotides matching TRBD2. CDR3 length: 15 residues. Unmatched junction bases numbered 9, after V lost 6 bases and J lost 4 bases. CDR1 and CDR2 from the germline V gene are SEHNR and FQNEAQ (reference sequence). The CDR3 DNA is TGTGCCAGCAGTTCAACCGGGACTAATTACAATGAGCAGTTCTTC. Amino acid sequence: CASSSTGTNYNEQFF.

In regard to this clone: One junction end does not reproduce the germline sequence, and a read error may be involved. The gene calls are TRBV6-2 or TRBV6-3 and TRBJ2-7; 7 bases line up with TRBD2. Germline CDR1 is MNHEY and CDR2 is SVGEGT. The CDR3 runs to 11 residues. Here the CDR3 reads CASSYQGGTRF. The CDR3 coding sequence is TGTGCCAGCAGTTACCAGGGAGGGACGCGATTC.

The chain is built from TRBV3-1 (or the pseudogene TRBV3-2) and TRBJ2-4, with D unresolved. The CDR3 is 15 amino acids. The germline gives CDR1 LGHDT, CDR2 YNNKEL (reference sequence). Deletions cut 1 base from V and 5 bases from J, with 12 bases between. CDR3 in amino acids: CASSQVIRRENIQYF. The CDR3 DNA sequence: TGTGCCAGCAGCCAAGTGATAAGGAGAGAAAACATTCAGTACTTC.

DNA of the CDR3: TGTGCCAGCAGCCTACAGGGAGATACGCAGTATTTT. This codes for CASSLQGDTQYF. The V call is TRBV5-4, the J call TRBJ2-3, with D tentatively TRBD1 (6 bases). Germline V CDR1 and CDR2: SGHNT, YYREEE (reference sequence). The CDR3 is 12 amino acids. The V end lost 4 bases, the J end lost 5 bases, and 8 bases lay between the germline ends.

V gene TRBV6-6 combines with J gene TRBJ1-5; tentative D call: TRBD1 (6 bases). This CDR3 comprises 14 residues. CDR1 and CDR2 from the germline V gene are MNHNY and SVGAGI (reference sequence). The ends were cut back, 4 bases at V and 4 bases at J, with 11 bases in the middle. For the CDR3, the DNA is TGTGCCAGCAGTTCAAGAGGACAGAATCAGCCCCAGCATTTT. It encodes CASSSRGQNQPQHF.

The DNA for the CDR3 is TGTGCCACCAGCAGGGACAGGGCTAGCGAGCAGTACTTC. This gives the protein CATSRDRASEQYF. The chain uses TRBV15 and TRBJ2-7, with 8 bases matching TRBD1. V lost 3 bases to trimming and J lost 6 bases; unmatched junction nucleotides: 4. The CDR3 runs 13 residues. CDR1 and CDR2 from the germline V gene are LNHNV and YYDKDF (reference sequence).

This rearrangement joins TRBV3-1 (or the pseudogene TRBV3-2) to TRBJ2-7, with D maybe TRBD1 (5 bases). V was cut by 2 bases and J by 4 bases, with 12 bases left in between. Germline CDR1 is LGHDT and CDR2 is YNNKEL (reference sequence). The CDR3 sequence is 14 residues long. CDR3 protein: CASSQMSTGYEQYF. In DNA form, the CDR3 reads TGTGCCAGCAGCCAAATGAGCACAGGTTACGAGCAGTACTTC.

The V gene is TRBV7-6, the J gene TRBJ1-1, with a weak D call TRBD1 (6 bases). V lost 5 bases to trimming and J lost 3 bases, with 16 bases between them. The CDR3 has 15 residues. Germline V CDR1 and CDR2: SGHVS, FNYEAQ. The CDR3 DNA reads as TGTGCCAGCAGCCCCACCGCAGGGGTTGACACTGAAGCTTTCTTT. It codes for CASSPTAGVDTEAFF.

The chain has TRBV24-1 and TRBJ1-6; D might be TRBD1 (5 bases). The CDR3 sequence is 15 residues long. Germline CDR1 is KGHDR and CDR2 is SFDVKD. The V gene lost 4 bases and the J gene lost 5 bases, with 11 bases spanning the gap. The CDR3 spells CATSETGTNNSPLHF. As DNA, the CDR3 is TGTGCCACCAGTGAAACAGGCACCAATAATTCACCCCTCCACTTT.

The chain has TRBV3-1 (or the pseudogene TRBV3-2) and TRBJ1-2, with D maybe TRBD1 (6 bases). The V and J ends lost 4 bases and 5 bases respectively, with 11 bases between them. The CDR3 runs 13 residues. CDR1 is LGHDT and CDR2 is YNNKEL in the germline V gene (reference sequence). The DNA of the CDR3 is TGTGCCAGCAGCCCCGGACAGAGGTATGGCTACACCTTC. As protein: CASSPGQRYGYTF.

The chain carries TRBV6-5 and TRBJ1-6, with 7 bases that match TRBD1. Germline lookup yields CDR1 MNHEY and CDR2 SVGAGI. The CDR3 consists of 15 residues. Germline trimming cut 7 bases from V and 0 bases from J; bases unmatched to any gene: 3. CDR3 DNA: TGTGCCAGCACAAGGGACAGCTCCTATAATTCACCCCTCCACTTT. Residues: CASTRDSSYNSPLHF.

The chain uses TRBV27 and TRBJ2-7, with D possibly being TRBD1 (6 bases). Trimming pared 3 bases from V and 1 base from J, leaving 13 bases between. CDR1 and CDR2 from the germline V gene are MNHEY and SMNVEV (reference sequence). The CDR3 is 15 amino acids. CDR3 amino acids: CASSLRPGQSYEQYF. CDR3 in DNA: TGTGCCAGCAGTTTGAGACCGGGACAATCCTACGAGCAGTACTTC.

This clone came up once. V gene TRBV5-1 combines with J gene TRBJ2-1, with TRBD2 matching 11 bases. Germline loops: CDR1 SGHRS, CDR2 YFSETQ. The CDR3 runs 16 residues. The V gene end was trimmed by 1 base and the J gene end by 7 bases; junction bases not matched to a gene: 7. The CDR3 DNA reads TGCGCCAGCAGCTTGCGACTAGCGGGAAGTGGGAATGAGCAGTTCTTC. It codes for CASSLRLAGSGNEQFF.

This chain uses TRBV5-1 with TRBJ2-7; D is perhaps TRBD2 (7 bases). This CDR3 spans 14 amino acids. The V gene lost 4 bases and the J gene lost 4 bases, with 15 bases spanning the gap. Germline-derived CDR1 and CDR2 are SGHRS and YFSETQ. CDR3 nucleotides: TGCGCCAGCAGCCCTGGGGGGGCCTCGTACGAGCAGTACTTC. It translates to CASSPGGASYEQYF.